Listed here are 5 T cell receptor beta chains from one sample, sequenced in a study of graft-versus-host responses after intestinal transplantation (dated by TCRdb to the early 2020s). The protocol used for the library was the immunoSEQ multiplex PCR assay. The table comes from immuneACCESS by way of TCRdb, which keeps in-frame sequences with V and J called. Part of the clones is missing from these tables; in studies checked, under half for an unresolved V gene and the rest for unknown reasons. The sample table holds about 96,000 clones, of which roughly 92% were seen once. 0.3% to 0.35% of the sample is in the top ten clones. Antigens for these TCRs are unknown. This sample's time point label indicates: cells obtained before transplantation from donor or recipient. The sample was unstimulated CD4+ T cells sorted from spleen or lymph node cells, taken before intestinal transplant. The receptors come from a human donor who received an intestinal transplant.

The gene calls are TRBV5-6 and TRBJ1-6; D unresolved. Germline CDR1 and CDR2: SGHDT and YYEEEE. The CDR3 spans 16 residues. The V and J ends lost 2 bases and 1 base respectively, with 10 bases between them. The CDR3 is CASSFDGHSYNSPLHF. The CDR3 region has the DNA TGTGCCAGCAGCTTCGATGGGCATTCCTATAATTCACCCCTCCACTTT.

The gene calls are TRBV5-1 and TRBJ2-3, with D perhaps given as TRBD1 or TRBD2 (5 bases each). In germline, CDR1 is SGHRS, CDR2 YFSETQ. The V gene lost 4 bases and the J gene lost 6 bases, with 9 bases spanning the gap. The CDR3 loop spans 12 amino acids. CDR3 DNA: TGCGCCAGCAGCGCCGAGGGGGATACGCAGTATTTT. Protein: CASSAEGDTQYF. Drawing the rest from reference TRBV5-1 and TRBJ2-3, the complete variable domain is KAGVTQTPRYLIKTRGQQVTLSCSPISGHRSVSWYQQTPGQGLQFLFEYFSETQRNKGNFPGRFSGRQFSNSRSEMNVSTLELGDSALYLCASSAEGDTQYFGPGTRLTVL.

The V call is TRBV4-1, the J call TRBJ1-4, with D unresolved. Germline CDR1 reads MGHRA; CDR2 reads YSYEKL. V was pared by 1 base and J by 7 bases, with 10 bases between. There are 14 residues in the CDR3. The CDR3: CASSQVRISEKLFF. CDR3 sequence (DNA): TGCGCCAGCAGCCAAGTACGGATATCTGAAAAACTGTTTTTT.

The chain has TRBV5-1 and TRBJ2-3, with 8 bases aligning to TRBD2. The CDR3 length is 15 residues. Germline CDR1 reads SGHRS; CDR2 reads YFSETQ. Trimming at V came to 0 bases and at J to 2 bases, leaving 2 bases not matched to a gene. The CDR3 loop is CASSLELADTDTQYF. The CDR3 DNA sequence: TGCGCCAGCAGCTTGGAACTAGCGGACACAGATACGCAGTATTTT.

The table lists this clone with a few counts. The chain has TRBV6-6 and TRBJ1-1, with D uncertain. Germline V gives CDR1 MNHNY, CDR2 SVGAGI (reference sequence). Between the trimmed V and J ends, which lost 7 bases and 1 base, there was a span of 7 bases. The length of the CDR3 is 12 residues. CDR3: CASIWENTEAFF. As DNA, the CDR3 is TGTGCCAGCATTTGGGAGAACACTGAAGCTTTCTTT.